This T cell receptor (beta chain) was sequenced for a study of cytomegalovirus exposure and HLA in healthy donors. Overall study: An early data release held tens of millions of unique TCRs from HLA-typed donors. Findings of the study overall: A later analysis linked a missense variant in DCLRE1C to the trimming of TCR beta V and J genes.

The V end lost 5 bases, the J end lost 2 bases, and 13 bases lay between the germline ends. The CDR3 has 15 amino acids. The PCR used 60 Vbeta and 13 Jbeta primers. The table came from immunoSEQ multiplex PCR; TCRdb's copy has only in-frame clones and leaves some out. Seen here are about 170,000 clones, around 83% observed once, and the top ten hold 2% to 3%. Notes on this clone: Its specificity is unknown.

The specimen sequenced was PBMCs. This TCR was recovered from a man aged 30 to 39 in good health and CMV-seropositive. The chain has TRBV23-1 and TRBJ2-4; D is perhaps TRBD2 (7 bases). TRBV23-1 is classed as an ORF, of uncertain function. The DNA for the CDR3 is TGCGCCAGCAGTGAGAGGGGGGGACCCAAAAACATTCAGTACTTC. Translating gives CASSERGGPKNIQYF.